Presented here are 5 T cell receptor beta chains from one specimen sequenced in a study of T-cell memory formation after mild COVID-19. Each CDR3 protein is one row after TCRdb ran MiXCR on the 5' RACE reads. Here the sample spans about 410,000 distinct CDR3 sequences, about 20% being singletons. The sequenced sample consisted of PBMCs or a T cell subset sorted from them (not recorded which). These receptors originate from a man younger than 35 who had mild COVID-19 (a few samples of this study predate the infection). Cell type and time point are not known.

The chain recombines TRBV4-1 with TRBJ2-5; a weak D match, TRBD2 (6 bases). Germline V gene lookup returns CDR1 MGHRA and CDR2 YSYEKL. The CDR3 loop spans 15 amino acids. V was trimmed by 3 bases and J by 2 bases, leaving 13 bases between them. Here the CDR3 reads CASSHDRGFQETQYF. As DNA, the CDR3 is TGCGCCAGCAGCCATGACCGGGGGTTTCAAGAGACCCAGTACTTC.

This clonotype appeared a few times. The genes are TRBV24-1 and TRBJ2-5, with D possibly TRBD1 on 5 matching bases. V was trimmed by 3 bases and J by 4 bases, leaving 11 bases between them. There are 14 residues in the CDR3. Germline assignment: CDR1 KGHDR and CDR2 SFDVKD. The CDR3 DNA follows: TGTGCCACCAGTGATAGACAGTCGGGAGAGACCCAGTACTTC. Residues: CATSDRQSGETQYF.

This chain connects TRBV7-2 to TRBJ1-4; D may be TRBD1 (5 bases). Trimming took off 4 bases at V and 11 bases at J, with 11 bases between the two ends. This CDR3 is 12 amino acids long. Germline V lookup: CDR1 SGHTA, CDR2 FQGNSA. CDR3 residues: CASSWGRGKLFF. CDR3 coding DNA: TGTGCCAGCAGCTGGGGTCGGGGGAAACTGTTTTTT. Combining the CDR3 with reference TRBV7-2 and TRBJ1-4 gives the whole variable domain GAGVSQSPSNKVTEKGKDVELRCDPISGHTALYWYRQSLGQGLEFLIYFQGNSAPDKSGLPSDRFSAERTGGSVSTLTIQRTQQEDSAVYLCASSWGRGKLFFGSGTQLSVL.

This clonotype was seen a few times. This chain uses TRBV5-1 with TRBJ2-7; D possibly uses TRBD1 or TRBD2 (5 bases each). This CDR3 spans 12 amino acids. Per the germline V gene, CDR1 is SGHRS and CDR2 is YFSETQ. The V end lost 4 bases, the J end lost 7 bases, and 12 bases lay between the germline ends. CDR3 bases: TGCGCCAGCAGCCCGAGGGGCCGGGAGCAGTACTTC. Translating gives CASSPRGREQYF. The full variable domain, completed using reference TRBV5-1 and TRBJ2-7, is KAGVTQTPRYLIKTRGQQVTLSCSPISGHRSVSWYQQTPGQGLQFLFEYFSETQRNKGNFPGRFSGRQFSNSRSEMNVSTLELGDSALYLCASSPRGREQYFGPGTRLTVT.

The chain employs TRBV7-7 and TRBJ1-1, with D hard to call. V lost 8 bases to trimming and J lost 3 bases, with 13 bases between them. Per germline, CDR1 SSHAT and CDR2 FNYEAQ (reference sequence). This CDR3 is built from 13 residues. The CDR3 DNA reads TGTGCCAGCTCAAGAGTGTCGGACACTGAAGCTTTCTTT. Translated, it gives CASSRVSDTEAFF.